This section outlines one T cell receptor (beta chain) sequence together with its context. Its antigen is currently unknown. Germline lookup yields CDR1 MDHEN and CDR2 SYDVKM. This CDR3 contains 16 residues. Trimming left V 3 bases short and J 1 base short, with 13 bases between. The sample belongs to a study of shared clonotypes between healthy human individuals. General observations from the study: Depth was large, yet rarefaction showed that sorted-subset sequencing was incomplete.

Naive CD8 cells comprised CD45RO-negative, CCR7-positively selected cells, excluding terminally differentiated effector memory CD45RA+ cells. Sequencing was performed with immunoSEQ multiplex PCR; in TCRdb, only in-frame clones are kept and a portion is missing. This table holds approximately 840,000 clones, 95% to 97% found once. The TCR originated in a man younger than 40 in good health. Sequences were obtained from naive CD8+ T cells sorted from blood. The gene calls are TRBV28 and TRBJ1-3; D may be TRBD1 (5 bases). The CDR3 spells CASSFYSGASGNTIYF. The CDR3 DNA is TGTGCCAGCAGTTTTTACTCCGGGGCGTCTGGAAACACCATATATTTT.